These 27 T cell receptor beta chains share one sample of origin, sequenced in a study of shared clonotypes between healthy human individuals. The protocol was immunoSEQ multiplex PCR, while the TCRdb copy is restricted to in-frame clones and leaves out a portion. The sample gives approximately 510,000 clones, 79% of which show up once; around 13% is in the top ten. Sequencing used PBMCs. The source of these receptors is a woman in her forties in good health. Some clones in this sample may be carry-over from other donors' samples.

This sequence joins TRBV7-3 and TRBJ2-7; D may match TRBD1 or TRBD2 (5 bases each). CDR3 length: 13 amino acids. The germline V and J ends were trimmed by 5 bases and 4 bases, with 12 bases remaining between them. The germline V gene encodes CDR1 SGHTA and CDR2 FQGTGA. The DNA of the CDR3 is TGTGCCAGCAGCACGGGACCAAAATACGAGCAGTACTTC. Amino acids: CASSTGPKYEQYF.

The genes are TRBV28 and TRBJ2-7; 8 bases are a match to TRBD1. The CDR3 has 13 residues. The V gene end was trimmed by 2 bases and the J gene end by 9 bases; junction bases not matched to a gene: 6. The germline V gene has CDR1 MDHEN and CDR2 SYDVKM. DNA for the CDR3: TGTGCCAGCAGTTTAAGACAGGGGACGGGGCAGTACTTC. It is translated as CASSLRQGTGQYF.

V is TRBV11-2 and J is TRBJ2-1, with D unclear. This CDR3 comprises 12 residues. The V gene's germline CDR1 is SGHAT and CDR2 FQNNGV. V was trimmed by 3 bases and J by 5 bases, leaving 5 bases between them. CDR3 residues: CASSFDHNEQFF. The CDR3 DNA follows: TGTGCCAGCAGCTTTGACCACAATGAGCAGTTCTTC.

Comment on this clone: Other DNA sequences in this sample translate to the same CDR3. The chain couples TRBV4-3 to TRBJ2-3; D could derive from TRBD1 or TRBD2 (5 bases each). The CDR3 is made up of 13 amino acids. Trimming shortened V by 3 bases and J by 3 bases, and 7 bases separated the two germline ends. The germline V gene encodes CDR1 LGHNA and CDR2 YSLEER. CDR3 DNA sequence: TGCGCCAGCAGCCAGGGGACGACAGATACGCAGTATTTT. Its translation: CASSQGTTDTQYF.

This clone was detected a few times. This chain joins TRBV11-2 and TRBJ1-3; 9 bases are shared with TRBD1. The ends lost 8 bases at V and 6 bases at J; junction bases unmatched: 11. This CDR3 comprises 15 residues. CDR1 and CDR2 (germline): SGHAT, FQNNGV. CDR3 protein: CASGRTGGQPNTIYF. The CDR3 bases are TGTGCCAGCGGTCGAACAGGGGGCCAGCCAAACACCATATATTTT.

Details on this clone: A much larger clone lies one base from this, so it may be a read error. The chain recombines TRBV7-9 with TRBJ1-1; 9 bases are shared with TRBD1. The CDR3 has 13 amino acids. V gave up 4 bases and J gave up 3 bases; unmatched junction bases: 0. Germline V gene lookup returns CDR1 SEHNR and CDR2 FQNEAQ (reference sequence). CDR3 region: CASSWTGDTEAFF. The CDR3 bases are TGTGCCAGCAGCTGGACAGGGGACACTGAAGCTTTCTTT.

This chain connects TRBV2 to TRBJ2-4; 9 nucleotides align to TRBD2. The CDR3 is 14 residues long. Trimming took 1 base from V and 6 from J; bases not matched to a gene: 1. CDR1 is SNHLY, CDR2 FYNNEI, per germline. The CDR3 DNA sequence: TGTGCCAGCAGTGAAGGGGGACTAGCAAACATTCAGTACTTC. Translation gives CASSEGGLANIQYF.

This clone has only one observation. A read error may explain this, as a much larger clone is one base away. Other DNA sequences of this sample code for an identical CDR3. The chain couples TRBV7-9 to TRBJ2-7; TRBD1 agrees at 8 bases. The germline V gene encodes CDR1 SEHNR and CDR2 FQNEAQ (reference sequence). The CDR3 loop spans 14 amino acids. Trimming took 3 bases from V and 1 from J; bases not matched to a gene: 2. CDR3 sequence: CASSLGDRSYEQYF. DNA of the CDR3: TGTGCCAGCAGCTTGGGGGACAGGTCCTACGAGCAGTACTTC.

V is TRBV7-8 and J is TRBJ2-7; a weak D match, TRBD1 (6 bases). V was clipped by 6 bases and J by 5 bases, with 17 bases between them. Germline assignment: CDR1 SGHVS and CDR2 FQNEAQ. There are 14 residues in the CDR3. CDR3 bases: TGTGCCAGCAGAAACGTAGGGACATTCCACGAGCAGTACTTC. It encodes CASRNVGTFHEQYF.

The genes are TRBV13 and TRBJ1-3; the D gene is possibly TRBD1 (6 bases). This CDR3 has 17 amino acids. Looked up from germline, CDR1 is PRHDT and CDR2 is FYEKMQ (reference sequence). V was cut by 5 bases and J by 3 bases, with 20 bases left in between. CDR3 nucleotides: TGTGCCAGCAGCGCACACTCGGGGACACCGGGTGGAAACACCATATATTTT. Encoded protein: CASSAHSGTPGGNTIYF.

This chain links TRBV6-1 with TRBJ2-7; D not resolved. CDR3 length: 13 residues. The V end was cut by 1 base, the J end by 2 bases, with 6 bases between. Germline CDR1 is MNHNS and CDR2 is SASEGT. CDR3 DNA sequence: TGTGCCAGCAGTGAAGGGCACCCCTACGAGCAGTACTTC. It translates to CASSEGHPYEQYF.

This clone was seen a few times. The chain employs TRBV4-2 and TRBJ1-2; D perhaps matches TRBD1 (6 bases). The CDR3 consists of 15 residues. CDR1 and CDR2 from the germline V gene are LGHNA and YNFKEQ. V shed 0 bases and J shed 2 bases, with 10 bases lying between them. The DNA of the CDR3 is TGTGCCAGCAGCCAAGATACAGGGAACAACTATGGCTACACCTTC. This gives the protein CASSQDTGNNYGYTF.

This chain uses TRBV2 with TRBJ2-1; 9 nucleotides line up with TRBD2. V was clipped by 7 bases and J by 3 bases; unmatched bases: 7. The germline CDR1 and CDR2 sequences are SNHLY and FYNNEI. This CDR3 region has 15 residues. CDR3 residues: CASIRGGRGYNEQFF. The CDR3 nucleotides are TGTGCCAGCATTCGGGGCGGGAGGGGCTACAATGAGCAGTTCTTC.

The rearrangement joins TRBV25-1 to TRBJ2-3; D not resolved. Germline V gives CDR1 MGHDK, CDR2 SYGVNS. This CDR3 spans 14 amino acids. Trimming left V 3 bases short and J 4 bases short, with 11 bases between. The CDR3 protein is CASSDVGEADTQYF. The CDR3 DNA follows: TGTGCCAGCAGTGATGTCGGTGAGGCAGATACGCAGTATTTT.

The genes are TRBV6-4 and TRBJ2-3; 14 bases are a match to TRBD2. This CDR3 contains 19 residues. The junction had 7 bases not matched to a gene; V was cut back by 2 bases and J by 0 bases. CDR1 is MRHNA, CDR2 SNTAGT, per germline. The CDR3 DNA reads TGTGCCAGCAGTGACACGACTAGCGGGAGGGCCCGAAGCACAGATACGCAGTATTTT. Its translation is CASSDTTSGRARSTDTQYF.

V is TRBV5-4 and J is TRBJ2-7; TRBD2 aligns across 8 bases. Germline loops: CDR1 SGHNT, CDR2 YYREEE (reference sequence). V trimming: 0 bases; J trimming: 5 bases; junction bases outside the gene matches: 7. The CDR3 runs 15 residues. The CDR3 sequence: CASSLAGPGGNEQYF. CDR3 bases: TGTGCCAGCAGCTTGGCGGGACCGGGGGGGAACGAGCAGTACTTC.

The chain employs TRBV25-1 and TRBJ2-2, with a possible D match to TRBD1 (5 bases). This CDR3 is 15 amino acids long. The germline V gene has CDR1 MGHDK and CDR2 SYGVNS. Between the trimmed V and J ends, which lost 2 bases and 2 bases, there was a span of 9 bases. The CDR3, as DNA: TGTGCCAGCAGTGAAGTCAGGGCTAACACCGGGGAGCTGTTTTTT. Its translation: CASSEVRANTGELFF.

The gene calls are TRBV4-1 and TRBJ2-1, with 8 positions matching TRBD1. With 4 bases clipped from V and 4 bases from J, the junction kept 3 bases outside the gene matches. In germline, CDR1 is MGHRA, CDR2 YSYEKL. The CDR3 sequence is 14 residues long. Here the CDR3 reads CASSRTGSYNEQFF. In DNA, the CDR3 is TGCGCCAGCAGCCGGACAGGGAGTTACAATGAGCAGTTCTTC.

This clone occurred once. The chain employs TRBV2 and TRBJ2-3; TRBD2 aligns across 8 bases. CDR1 is SNHLY and CDR2 is FYNNEI in the germline V gene. This CDR3 comprises 14 residues. The ends lost 6 bases at V and 2 bases at J; junction bases unmatched: 4. CDR3 region: CASRGLVSTDTQYF. Here the CDR3 DNA reads TGTGCCAGCAGGGGACTAGTTTCCACAGATACGCAGTATTTT.

This sequence joins TRBV7-2 and TRBJ2-7; 8 bases are shared with TRBD2. The CDR3 extends over 16 amino acids. Trimming removed 1 base from V and 6 bases from J; junction bases left unmatched: 11. Germline CDR1 SGHTA, CDR2 FQGNSA. The CDR3 nucleotides are TGTGCCAGCAGCTTAGAGGGACTAGGGGGGGTCCGCGAGCAGTACTTC. Translating gives CASSLEGLGGVREQYF.

The chain couples TRBV7-3 to TRBJ2-5; D is unresolved. This CDR3 contains 13 residues. Germline lookup yields CDR1 SGHTA and CDR2 FQGTGA. V lost 5 bases and J lost 4, with 11 bases in between. The CDR3 DNA reads TGTGCCAGCAGCATCGACCCTGGAGAGACCCAGTACTTC. It yields the protein CASSIDPGETQYF.

The rearrangement uses TRBV7-8 and TRBJ1-2, with 9 bases lining up with TRBD1. This CDR3 has 15 residues. Germline values: CDR1 SGHVS, CDR2 FQNEAQ. V lost 1 base, J lost 8 bases, and 8 bases stayed unmatched. CDR3 region: CASSLGGQGATGYTF. DNA for the CDR3: TGTGCCAGCAGCTTAGGGGGACAGGGAGCGACCGGCTACACCTTC.

The chain links TRBV4-2 to TRBJ2-2; TRBD2 agrees at 8 bases. The CDR3 sequence is 17 residues long. Germline V CDR1 and CDR2: LGHNA, YNFKEQ. The ends lost 0 bases at V and 0 bases at J; junction bases unmatched: 3. The CDR3 region is CASSQEAGGSNTGELFF. Written as DNA, the CDR3 is TGTGCCAGCAGCCAAGAGGCGGGAGGTTCGAACACCGGGGAGCTGTTTTTT.

The gene calls are TRBV2 and TRBJ1-1; no clear D gene. With 7 bases removed from V and 1 base from J, the gap between germline ends came to 10 bases. This CDR3 comprises 13 residues. The germline V gene encodes CDR1 SNHLY and CDR2 FYNNEI. In DNA form, the CDR3 reads TGTGCCAGCAATCAACGGGGGAACACTGAAGCTTTCTTT. This sequence encodes CASNQRGNTEAFF. Complete variable domain (other parts from reference TRBV2 and TRBJ1-1): EPEVTQTPSHQVTQMGQEVILRCVPISNHLYFYWYRQILGQKVEFLVSFYNNEISEKSEIFDDQFSVERPDGSNFTLKIRSTKLEDSAMYFCASNQRGNTEAFFGQGTRLTVV.

There are a few counts of this clone. The chain has TRBV28 and TRBJ2-1; no firm D call. This CDR3 spans 12 amino acids. Trimming cost V 1 base and J 3 bases, with 1 base left between them. CDR1 and CDR2 (germline): MDHEN, SYDVKM. The DNA of the CDR3 is TGTGCCAGCAGTTTATACTACAATGAGCAGTTCTTC. Translation: CASSLYYNEQFF.

The chain is built from TRBV28 and TRBJ2-7; TRBD1 is a possible D gene (6 bases). Germline assignment: CDR1 MDHEN and CDR2 SYDVKM. This CDR3 contains 14 residues. The germline V and J ends were trimmed by 8 bases and 4 bases, with 18 bases remaining between them. CDR3 sequence (DNA): TGTGCCAGCCGCTTCACGGGACAATTGTACGAGCAGTACTTC. Residues: CASRFTGQLYEQYF. Full variable domain (remainder filled in from reference TRBV28 and TRBJ2-7): DVKVTQSSRYLVKRTGEKVFLECVQDMDHENMFWYRQDPGLGLRLIYFSYDVKMKEKGDIPEGYSVSREKKERFSLILESASTNQTSMYLCASRFTGQLYEQYFGPGTRLTVT.

The J gene is TRBJ2-3, the V gene TRBV29-1; no reliable D call. The germline CDR1 and CDR2 sequences are SQVTM and ANQGSEA. Between the trimmed V and J ends, which lost 6 bases and 6 bases, there was a span of 4 bases. The CDR3 contains 9 residues. The CDR3 sequence is CSVDDTQYF. CDR3 sequence (DNA): TGCAGCGTAGACGATACGCAGTATTTT.